This T cell receptor beta chain was sequenced during a study of T cells after yellow fever vaccination. CDR3 length: 16 residues. V dropped 2 bases and J dropped 7 bases, with 20 bases sitting between them. The germline V gene encodes CDR1 MNHNS and CDR2 SASEGT. A single record per CDR3 protein comes from TCRdb applying MiXCR to the 5' RACE reads. This table holds about 160,000 distinct CDR3 sequences, almost 7% found once. The rearrangement links TRBV6-1 to TRBJ1-2; D call uncertain. This TCR was sampled from a man aged 18 to 30 who received the YFV17D yellow fever vaccine. Specimen: CD4+ T cells sorted from PBMCs, collected 4 to 6 days after the first yellow fever vaccination. As DNA, the CDR3 is TGTGCCAGCAGTGAATTCGGTGTTATTAGGTTTGCTGGCTACACCTTC. This sequence encodes CASSEFGVIRFAGYTF.